The 15 T cell receptor beta chains listed next were all sequenced from one sample in a study of human CD8 memory T cell subsets (dated by TCRdb to about 2020). Early differentiated memory cells that were CCR7+ PD-1+ TIGIT+ and showed dysfunctional, exhausted-like traits were classified as progenitor exhausted-like memory CD8+ T cells (TPEX). Sequencer: NextSeq 550. A Human TCR Profiling Kit was used to prepare UMI-labeled 5' RACE TCRbeta libraries. Each CDR3 protein sequence appears as one entry after TCRdb reprocessed the reads, and no DNA is included. The sample's table covers more than 9,000 distinct CDR3 sequences. Jointly, the top ten make up around 20% of the sample. Input material: CD8+ T cells from PBMCs. The receptors shown here come from a human donor in good health.

The chain recombines TRBV4-1 with TRBJ2-7; TCRdb gives TRBD1 as the D gene, but with no DNA this cannot be confirmed. Germline V lookup: CDR1 MGHRA, CDR2 YSYEKL. CDR3 length equals 15 residues. CDR3 region: CASSQAGGGTYEQYF.

This rearrangement joins TRBV5-1 to TRBJ2-3; no DNA is available, so the TRBD2 call from TCRdb remains unchecked. Germline V gene data show CDR1 as SGHRS and CDR2 as YFSETQ. The CDR3 is 18 amino acids. Here the CDR3 reads CASSPGLAGPSPTDTQYF.

V usage is TRBV6-1 and J usage is TRBJ1-5; lacking DNA, the TRBD1 call made by TCRdb goes unchecked. Per germline, CDR1 MNHNS and CDR2 SASEGT. This CDR3 is built from 16 residues. CDR3 sequence reads: CASSEPRGPSNQPQHF.

This chain links TRBV20-1 with TRBJ2-3; lacking DNA, the TRBD1 call made by TCRdb goes unchecked. Germline lookup yields CDR1 DFQATT and CDR2 SNEGSKA (reference sequence). The CDR3 has 13 amino acids. The CDR3 spells CSAERGLADTQYF.

V gene TRBV5-4 combines with J gene TRBJ2-3. Germline V gene data show CDR1 as SGHNT and CDR2 as YYREEE (reference sequence). CDR3 size: 15 residues. The CDR3 reads CASSSGSSRTDTQYF.

This clonotype is medium-sized (0.01 to 0.1%) by frequency. This chain uses TRBV4-3 with TRBJ1-1; TCRdb indicates TRBD1, and absent DNA this call remains unverified. The V gene's germline CDR1 is LGHNA and CDR2 YSLEER. This CDR3 region has 16 residues. CDR3 region: CASSQDPGGQNTEAFF.

This sequence joins TRBV27 and TRBJ2-1. Germline-derived CDR1 and CDR2 are MNHEY and SMNVEV (reference sequence). The CDR3 covers 13 residues. CDR3 sequence: CASSLSGSVAQFF.

The chain carries TRBV7-9 and TRBJ2-7; there is no DNA to check the TCRdb D call of TRBD2. The CDR3 contains 15 residues. CDR1 and CDR2 (germline): SEHNR, FQNEAQ (reference sequence). CDR3 residues: CASSPLPGRAYEQYF.

CDR3 loop: CASSYDVAGGPNRVSYNEQFF. The chain couples TRBV6-2 or TRBV6-3 to TRBJ2-1; the TCRdb call, TRBD2, lacks DNA for checking. The CDR3 spans 21 residues. In germline, CDR1 is MNHEY, CDR2 SVGEGT.

The J gene is TRBJ2-3, the V gene TRBV9. The CDR3 is 16 residues long. CDR1 and CDR2 (germline): SGDLS, YYNGEE. Here the CDR3 reads CASSPSSKTVGDTQYF.

This clonotype counts as large (0.1 to 1%) by frequency. The rearrangement joins TRBV29-1 to TRBJ1-4. The CDR3 contains 13 residues. CDR1 and CDR2 (germline): SQVTM, ANQGSEA. CDR3 loop: CSVPLGPGEKLFF. Combining the CDR3 with reference TRBV29-1 and TRBJ1-4 gives the whole variable domain SAVISQKPSRDICQRGTSLTIQCQVDSQVTMMFWYRQQPGQSLTLIATANQGSEATYESGFVIDKFPISRPNLTFSTLTVSNMSPEDSSIYLCSVPLGPGEKLFFGSGTQLSVL.

The rearrangement uses TRBV27 and TRBJ1-4; TCRdb picks TRBD1, but there is no DNA to check that call. Germline CDR1 reads MNHEY; CDR2 reads SMNVEV (reference sequence). CDR3 length equals 16 residues. CDR3 region: CASSLSGTANNEKLFF.

This chain connects TRBV5-1 to TRBJ1-6; TCRdb gives TRBD1 as the D gene, but with no DNA this cannot be confirmed. Germline values: CDR1 SGHRS, CDR2 YFSETQ. CDR3 length equals 14 residues. CDR3 residues: CASSSDRGHSPLHF.

V and J are TRBV7-9 and TRBJ2-3; TCRdb's assignment of TRBD2 cannot be checked, as there is no DNA. The CDR3 is made up of 15 amino acids. Germline V gene sequence: CDR1 SEHNR, CDR2 FQNEAQ (reference sequence). CDR3 in amino acids: CASSLVLGSHNTQYF.

J is TRBJ2-7 and V is TRBV11-1; there is no DNA to check the TCRdb D call of TRBD1. This CDR3 spans 15 amino acids. Germline-derived CDR1 and CDR2 are SGHAT and FQDESV (reference sequence). This CDR3 reads CASSSSRDRAYEQYF.